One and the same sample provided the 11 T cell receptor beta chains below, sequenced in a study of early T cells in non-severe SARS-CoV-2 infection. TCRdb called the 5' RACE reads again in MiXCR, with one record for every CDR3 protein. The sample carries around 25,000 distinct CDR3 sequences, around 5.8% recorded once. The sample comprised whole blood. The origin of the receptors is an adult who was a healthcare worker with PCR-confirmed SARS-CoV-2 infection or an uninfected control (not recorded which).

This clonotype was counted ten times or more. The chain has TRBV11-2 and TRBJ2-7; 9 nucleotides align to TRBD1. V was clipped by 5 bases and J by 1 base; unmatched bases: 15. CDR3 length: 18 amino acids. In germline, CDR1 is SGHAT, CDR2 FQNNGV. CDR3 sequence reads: CASSPIGRRTGASYEQYF. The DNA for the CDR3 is TGTGCCAGCAGCCCCATCGGGAGAAGGACAGGGGCGTCCTACGAGCAGTACTTC.

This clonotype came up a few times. Here the CDR3 DNA reads TGTGCCAGCAGCGCAACAGGGCTATGGGACATTCAGTACTTC. It encodes CASSATGLWDIQYF. This rearrangement joins TRBV5-6 to TRBJ2-4; perhaps TRBD1 as D (6 bases). The CDR3 is 14 amino acids. V lost 4 bases to trimming and J lost 8 bases, with 16 bases between them. Germline CDR1 SGHDT, CDR2 YYEEEE.

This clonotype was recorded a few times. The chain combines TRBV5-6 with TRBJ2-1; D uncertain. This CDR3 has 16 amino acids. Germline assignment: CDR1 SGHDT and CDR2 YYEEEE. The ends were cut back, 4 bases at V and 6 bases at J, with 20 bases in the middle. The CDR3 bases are TGTGCCAGCAGCCCCGAACGGCTCTTAATAGGCAATGAGCAGTTCTTC. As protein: CASSPERLLIGNEQFF. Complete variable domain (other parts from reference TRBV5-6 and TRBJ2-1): DAGVTQSPTHLIKTRGQQVTLRCSPKSGHDTVSWYQQALGQGPQFIFQYYEEEERQRGNFPDRFSGHQFPNYSSELNVNALLLGDSALYLCASSPERLLIGNEQFFGPGTRLTVL.

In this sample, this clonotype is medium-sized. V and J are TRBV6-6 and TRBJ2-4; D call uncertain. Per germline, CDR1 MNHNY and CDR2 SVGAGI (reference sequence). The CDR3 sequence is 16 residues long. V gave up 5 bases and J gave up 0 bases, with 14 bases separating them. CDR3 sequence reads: CASSPHEILAKNIQYF. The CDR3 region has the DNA TGTGCCAGCAGTCCCCATGAGATCCTAGCCAAAAACATTCAGTACTTC.

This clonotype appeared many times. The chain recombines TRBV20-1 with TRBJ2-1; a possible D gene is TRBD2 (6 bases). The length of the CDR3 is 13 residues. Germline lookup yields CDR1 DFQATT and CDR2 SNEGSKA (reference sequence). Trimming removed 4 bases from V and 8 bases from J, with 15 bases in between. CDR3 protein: CSANLSGEDEQFF. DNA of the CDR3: TGCAGTGCTAACCTGTCGGGGGAGGATGAGCAGTTCTTC.

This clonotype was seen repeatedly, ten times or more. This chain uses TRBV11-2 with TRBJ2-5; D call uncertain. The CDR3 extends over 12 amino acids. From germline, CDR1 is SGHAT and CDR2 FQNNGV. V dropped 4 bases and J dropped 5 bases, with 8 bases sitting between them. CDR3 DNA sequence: TGTGCCAGCAGCTCTCCCGGGGAGACCCAGTACTTC. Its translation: CASSSPGETQYF.

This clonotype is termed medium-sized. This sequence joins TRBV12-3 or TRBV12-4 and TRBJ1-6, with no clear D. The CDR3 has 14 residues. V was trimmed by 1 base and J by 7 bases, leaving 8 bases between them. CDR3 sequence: CASSLGQANSPLHF. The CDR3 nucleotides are TGTGCCAGCAGTTTAGGGCAGGCGAATTCACCCCTCCACTTT.

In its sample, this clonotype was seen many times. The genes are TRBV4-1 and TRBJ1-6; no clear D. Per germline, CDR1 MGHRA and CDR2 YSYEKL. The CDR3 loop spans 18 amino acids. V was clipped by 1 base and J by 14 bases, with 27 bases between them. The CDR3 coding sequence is TGCGCCAGCAGCCAAGGGGTATTTGGGAGTGTGGGGATTCAGACCCTCCACTTT. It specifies CASSQGVFGSVGIQTLHF.

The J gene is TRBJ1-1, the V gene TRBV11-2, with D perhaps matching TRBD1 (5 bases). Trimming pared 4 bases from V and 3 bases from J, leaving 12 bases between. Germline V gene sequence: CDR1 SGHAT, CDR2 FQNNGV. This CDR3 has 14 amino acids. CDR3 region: CASSSRWGYTEAFF. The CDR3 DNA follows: TGTGCCAGCAGCTCCCGGTGGGGGTACACTGAAGCTTTCTTT. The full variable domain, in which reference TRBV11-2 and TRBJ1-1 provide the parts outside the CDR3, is EAGVAQSPRYKIIEKRQSVAFWCNPISGHATLYWYQQILGQGPKLLIQFQNNGVVDDSQLPKDRFSAERLKGVDSTLKIQPAKLEDSAVYLCASSSRWGYTEAFFGQGTRLTVV.

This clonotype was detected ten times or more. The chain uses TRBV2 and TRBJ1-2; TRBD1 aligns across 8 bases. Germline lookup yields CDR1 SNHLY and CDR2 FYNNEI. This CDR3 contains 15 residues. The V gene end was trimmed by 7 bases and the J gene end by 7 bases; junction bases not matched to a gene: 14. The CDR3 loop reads CASTFTGGLFPGYTF. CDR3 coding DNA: TGTGCCAGCACTTTTACAGGGGGATTATTTCCTGGCTACACCTTC.

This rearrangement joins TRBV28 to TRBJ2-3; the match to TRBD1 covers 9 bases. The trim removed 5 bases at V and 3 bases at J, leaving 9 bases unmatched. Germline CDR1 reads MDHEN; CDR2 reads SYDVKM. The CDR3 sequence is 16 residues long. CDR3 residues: CASSTPTGGRTDTQYF. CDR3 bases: TGTGCCAGCAGTACCCCGACAGGGGGGCGGACAGATACGCAGTATTTT.